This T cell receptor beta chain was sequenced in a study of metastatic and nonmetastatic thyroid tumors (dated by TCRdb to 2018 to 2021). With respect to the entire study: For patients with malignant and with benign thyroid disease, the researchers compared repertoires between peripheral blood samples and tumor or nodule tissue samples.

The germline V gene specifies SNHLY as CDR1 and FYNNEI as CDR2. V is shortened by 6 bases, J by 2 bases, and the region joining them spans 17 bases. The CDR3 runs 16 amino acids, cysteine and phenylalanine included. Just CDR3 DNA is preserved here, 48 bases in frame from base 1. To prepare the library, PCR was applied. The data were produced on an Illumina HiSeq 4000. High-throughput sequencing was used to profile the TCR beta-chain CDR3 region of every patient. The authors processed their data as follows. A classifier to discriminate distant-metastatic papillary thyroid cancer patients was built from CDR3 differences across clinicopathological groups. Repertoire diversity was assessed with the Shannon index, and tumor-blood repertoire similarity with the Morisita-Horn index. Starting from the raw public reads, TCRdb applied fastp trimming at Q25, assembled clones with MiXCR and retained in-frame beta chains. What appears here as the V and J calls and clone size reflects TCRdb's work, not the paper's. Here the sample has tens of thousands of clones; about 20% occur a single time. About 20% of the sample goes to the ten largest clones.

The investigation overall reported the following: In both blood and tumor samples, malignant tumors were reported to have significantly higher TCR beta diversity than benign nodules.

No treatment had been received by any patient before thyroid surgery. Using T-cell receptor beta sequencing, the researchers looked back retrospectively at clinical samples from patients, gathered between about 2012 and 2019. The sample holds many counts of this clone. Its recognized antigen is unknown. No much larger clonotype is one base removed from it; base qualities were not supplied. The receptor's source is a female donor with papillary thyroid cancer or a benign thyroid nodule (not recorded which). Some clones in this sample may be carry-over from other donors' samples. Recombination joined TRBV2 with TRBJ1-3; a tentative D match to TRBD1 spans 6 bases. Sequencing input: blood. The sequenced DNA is TGTGCCAGCAGACGCGGGACCCAGGGGACTGGAAACACCATATATTTT. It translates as CASRRGTQGTGNTIYF.